This T cell receptor (beta chain) stems from a study of response to subunit inactivated influenza vaccine. Study findings and constraints: The authors proposed limited new T cell recruitment per seasonal influenza vaccination.

For this clonotype: Its target is not known.

TCRdb reanalysed the RT-PCR reads using MiXCR and keeps one entry per CDR3 protein. Of more than 700,000 distinct CDR3 sequences in the sample, 21% were seen once. Germline CDR1 reads SQVTM; CDR2 reads ANQGSEA. This CDR3 contains 13 residues. Trimming left V 7 bases short and J 5 bases short, with 17 bases between. This rearrangement joins TRBV29-1 to TRBJ2-5, with D perhaps TRBD2 (5 bases). The TCR sequence derives from a man aged 50-59 years who received an inactivated influenza vaccine. This sample comprised PBMCs from blood, obtained about 5 days after vaccination. CDR3 bases: TGCAGCGGAGCCGAGGGTCTCGGGGAGACCCAGTACTTC. Translating gives CSGAEGLGETQYF. Drawing the rest from reference TRBV29-1 and TRBJ2-5, the complete variable domain is SAVISQKPSRDICQRGTSLTIQCQVDSQVTMMFWYRQQPGQSLTLIATANQGSEATYESGFVIDKFPISRPNLTFSTLTVSNMSPEDSSIYLCSGAEGLGETQYFGPGTRLLVL.